This TCR beta chain was retrieved from a study of cytomegalovirus exposure and HLA in healthy donors. This PCR relied on a set of 60 Vbeta primers and 13 Jbeta primers. Sequenced by immunoSEQ multiplex PCR; TCRdb stores in-frame clones only, minus some. The data show some 160,000 clones, approximately 80% seen once. Germline trimming cut 10 bases from V and 5 bases from J; bases unmatched to any gene: 16. CDR3 size: 16 residues. Germline V gene sequence: CDR1 SNHLY, CDR2 FYNNEI. The rearrangement uses TRBV2 and TRBJ2-5; 10 bases are a match to TRBD2. This TCR was sampled from a male donor in good health and CMV-seropositive. Sequencing was carried out using PBMCs. CDR3 coding DNA: TGTGCCACCTCCCCTCAGAGCGGGAGGGCCCGGGAGACCCAGTACTTC. Encoded protein: CATSPQSGRARETQYF.